These 3 T cell receptor beta chains were all obtained from the same sample, sequenced in a study of T cell changes during pregnancy in multiple sclerosis. The table came from immunoSEQ multiplex PCR; TCRdb's copy has only in-frame clones and leaves some out. Of 68,000 or so clones in the sample, roughly nine tenths were seen once. Sequencing was performed on peripheral blood, taken in the second trimester of pregnancy. Receptor source: a female donor in good health, enrolled as a control in a pregnancy study.

V is TRBV6-4 and J is TRBJ2-3; 10 bases are a match to TRBD2. This CDR3 contains 16 residues. The germline CDR1 and CDR2 sequences are MRHNA and SNTAGT. V trimming: 0 bases; J trimming: 5 bases; junction bases outside the gene matches: 5. CDR3 DNA sequence: TGTGCCAGCAGTGACTCCCCAGCGGGAGGGGGAGATACGCAGTATTTT. Amino acid sequence: CASSDSPAGGGDTQYF.

This chain links TRBV5-1 with TRBJ1-2; the D is unclear. Trimming removed 4 bases from V and 4 bases from J, with 17 bases in between. CDR3 length: 15 residues. The germline V gene encodes CDR1 SGHRS and CDR2 YFSETQ. The CDR3 coding sequence is TGCGCCAGCAGCGTCGGGGAGGGATTACTCTATGGCTACACCTTC. Amino acids: CASSVGEGLLYGYTF. The whole variable domain, remainder taken from reference TRBV5-1 and TRBJ1-2, is KAGVTQTPRYLIKTRGQQVTLSCSPISGHRSVSWYQQTPGQGLQFLFEYFSETQRNKGNFPGRFSGRQFSNSRSEMNVSTLELGDSALYLCASSVGEGLLYGYTFGSGTRLTVV.

The chain recombines TRBV4-1 with TRBJ2-7, with D tentatively TRBD1 (6 bases). Trimming removed 3 bases at V and 0 bases at J, with 18 bases between. CDR1 and CDR2 (germline): MGHRA, YSYEKL. This CDR3 contains 17 residues. The CDR3 here is CASSHSRIRGTSYEQYF. The CDR3 region has the DNA TGCGCCAGCAGCCACTCCCGGATCAGGGGAACCTCCTACGAGCAGTACTTC.